The next 24 T cell receptor beta chains were all read from a single sample in a study of T cells in localized non-small cell lung cancer (dated by TCRdb to between 2020 and 2021). The library came from the immunoSEQ multiplex PCR assay. TCRdb mirrors the immuneACCESS table, restricted to in-frame sequences. Some clones are absent from its copies; in checked studies, under half trace to an unresolved V gene, and the reason for the others is unknown. This sample comprises about 70,000 clones, approximately 87% of them detected only once. The top ten clonotypes cover about a fifth of the sample. Sample: peripheral blood, taken before any cancer treatment. These receptors came from a male donor aged 60 or older with stage III squamous cell lung carcinoma.

V is TRBV19 and J is TRBJ1-2, with TRBD1 matching over 9 bases. CDR3 length: 15 residues. Trimming took 5 bases from V and 3 from J; bases not matched to a gene: 7. Germline lookup yields CDR1 LNHDA and CDR2 SQIVND (reference sequence). CDR3 DNA: TGTGCCAGTAGTCCTGACAGGGGGTTTGACTATGGCTACACCTTC. This translates into CASSPDRGFDYGYTF.

The CDR3 is CASSKAEEAFF. The CDR3 DNA is TGTGCCAGTAGTAAGGCCGAAGAAGCTTTCTTT. The chain joins TRBV19 to TRBJ1-1; D gene unclear. CDR3 length equals 11 residues. Trimming left V 4 bases short and J 8 bases short, with 8 bases between. In germline, CDR1 is LNHDA, CDR2 SQIVND (reference sequence).

This chain links TRBV5-1 with TRBJ2-7; TRBD2 matches at 10 bases. Germline assignment: CDR1 SGHRS and CDR2 YFSETQ. With 0 bases clipped from V and 0 bases from J, the junction kept 0 bases outside the gene matches. This CDR3 region has 15 residues. The CDR3 nucleotides read TGCGCCAGCAGCTTGGGGACTAGCGGCTCCTACGAGCAGTACTTC. Translated: CASSLGTSGSYEQYF.

The chain links TRBV14 to TRBJ1-2; perhaps TRBD1 as D (6 bases). Trimming shortened V by 2 bases and J by 8 bases, and 15 bases separated the two germline ends. This CDR3 is built from 14 residues. The germline CDR1 and CDR2 sequences are SGHDN and FVKESK. The CDR3 DNA follows: TGTGCCAGCAGCCAATCTTTTTTCGGGGGCGGCTACACCTTC. Translation gives CASSQSFFGGGYTF.

This clone was detected once. The J gene is TRBJ2-3, the V gene TRBV29-1; D gene ambiguous. In germline, CDR1 is SQVTM, CDR2 ANQGSEA. The V gene lost 6 bases and the J gene lost 7 bases, with 20 bases spanning the gap. The CDR3 sequence is 14 residues long. CDR3 nucleotides: TGCAGCGTACAAGCCCGTCTTCCTGGGAATACGCAGTATTTT. It yields the protein CSVQARLPGNTQYF.

This chain joins TRBV6-6 and TRBJ1-1; D not resolved. The germline gives CDR1 MNHNY, CDR2 SVGAGI (reference sequence). Trimming left V 0 bases short and J 0 bases short, with 8 bases between. The CDR3 loop spans 15 amino acids. CDR3 amino acids: CASSYSRQMNTEAFF. CDR3 coding DNA: TGTGCCAGCAGTTACTCACGTCAGATGAACACTGAAGCTTTCTTT.

The V call is TRBV19, the J call TRBJ1-2, with 9 bases lining up with TRBD1. In germline, CDR1 is LNHDA, CDR2 SQIVND (reference sequence). The CDR3 consists of 16 residues. J lost 7 bases, V lost 8 bases, and 17 bases had no gene match. CDR3 loop: CASFGGQGKSRSGYTF. CDR3 in DNA: TGTGCCAGTTTCGGGGGACAGGGAAAGAGTCGGAGTGGCTACACCTTC.

This chain joins TRBV2 and TRBJ2-7; D perhaps matches TRBD1 (5 bases). The CDR3 consists of 12 residues. V lost 6 bases, J lost 2 bases, and 8 bases lay in between. Germline V gene sequence: CDR1 SNHLY, CDR2 FYNNEI. The CDR3 loop is CASRDTPYEQYF. In nucleotides, the CDR3 is TGTGCCAGCAGGGACACCCCCTACGAGCAGTACTTC.

The chain has TRBV5-5 and TRBJ2-2, with D tentatively TRBD2 (5 bases). The germline CDR1 and CDR2 sequences are SGHKS and YYEKEE (reference sequence). Trimming shortened V by 0 bases and J by 6 bases, and 15 bases separated the two germline ends. The CDR3 runs 16 residues. The CDR3 coding sequence is TGTGCCAGCAGCTTGGACCCGGGGTTGCGGGCCGGGGAGCTGTTTTTT. Protein product: CASSLDPGLRAGELFF.

J is TRBJ2-2 and V is TRBV7-6; 7 nucleotides line up with TRBD1. J gave up 5 bases and V 5 bases, and 8 bases lay outside the gene matches. The CDR3 has 15 residues. Germline assignment: CDR1 SGHVS and CDR2 FNYEAQ. CDR3 sequence: CASSLRQGRTGELFF. The CDR3 nucleotides read TGTGCCAGCAGCCTGCGACAGGGAAGAACCGGGGAGCTGTTTTTT.

This chain links TRBV11-3 with TRBJ2-5, with TRBD1 matching 9 bases. The CDR3 covers 15 residues. Germline-derived CDR1 and CDR2 are SGHNT and YENEEA. Unmatched junction bases numbered 9, after V lost 5 bases and J lost 5 bases. CDR3 DNA: TGTGCCAGCAGCCATCGGACAGGGGCAAGGGAGACCCAGTACTTC. Its translation is CASSHRTGARETQYF.

The CDR3 sequence: CASSYSDYNEQFF. The CDR3 DNA reads TGTGCCAGCAGTTACAGTGATTACAATGAGCAGTTCTTC. The V gene is TRBV6-5, the J gene TRBJ2-1; D gene unclear. V shed 2 bases and J shed 4 bases, with 6 bases lying between them. This CDR3 region has 13 residues. Germline values: CDR1 MNHEY, CDR2 SVGAGI.

V is TRBV30 and J is TRBJ2-5; 8 nucleotides align to TRBD1. Germline lookup yields CDR1 GTSNPN and CDR2 SVGIG (reference sequence). V lost 5 bases and J lost 2; bases outside the gene matches: 10. The CDR3 runs to 15 residues. The CDR3 sequence: CAWVWTGLGQETQYF. CDR3 DNA sequence: TGTGCCTGGGTATGGACAGGGTTGGGGCAAGAGACCCAGTACTTC.

CDR3 sequence reads: CASSLFPGQVNQPQHF. CDR3 DNA sequence: TGTGCCAGCAGCTTATTTCCGGGACAGGTCAATCAGCCCCAGCATTTT. This chain uses TRBV7-2 with TRBJ1-5, with TRBD1 identical over 8 bases. Trimming cost V 2 bases and J 3 bases; bases outside gene matches: 6. The CDR3 totals 16 residues. Germline lookup yields CDR1 SGHTA and CDR2 FQGNSA.

The chain has TRBV7-2 and TRBJ1-4, with 7 bases that match TRBD1. The length of the CDR3 is 15 residues. V lost 4 bases, J lost 3 bases, and 5 bases stayed unmatched. Germline values: CDR1 SGHTA, CDR2 FQGNSA. DNA of the CDR3: TGTGCCAGCAGCTCATTGACAGGGTCTAATGAAAAACTGTTTTTT. It is translated as CASSSLTGSNEKLFF.

The rearrangement links TRBV30 to TRBJ2-3, with 14 nucleotides matching TRBD2. V lost 8 bases and J lost 3; bases outside the gene matches: 7. Germline CDR1 and CDR2: GTSNPN and SVGIG (reference sequence). The CDR3 contains 15 residues. The CDR3, as DNA: TGTGCCACCTCCGGGACTAGCGGGGGAACAGATACGCAGTATTTT. Residues: CATSGTSGGTDTQYF.

The chain recombines TRBV18 with TRBJ1-3, with 10 bases aligning to TRBD1. The CDR3 is 14 amino acids. The V segment lost 8 bases and the J segment 6 bases; nucleotides outside the gene matches: 7. Germline V gene lookup returns CDR1 KGHSH and CDR2 LQKENI. CDR3 sequence: CASEGGQGVNTIYF. The CDR3 bases are TGTGCCAGCGAAGGCGGACAGGGGGTAAACACCATATATTTT. Variable domain in full (rest from reference TRBV18 and TRBJ1-3): NAGVMQNPRHLVRRRGQEARLRCSPMKGHSHVYWYRQLPEEGLKFMVYLQKENIIDESGMPKERFSAEFPKEGPSILRIQQVVRGDSAAYFCASEGGQGVNTIYFGEGSWLTVV.

The rearrangement uses TRBV6-5 and TRBJ1-6, with 7 bases matching TRBD1. The CDR3 totals 16 residues. V shed 4 bases and J 0 bases; nucleotides not matched to a gene: 3. Looked up from germline, CDR1 is MNHEY and CDR2 is SVGAGI. The chain's CDR3 is CASSLGGSSYNSPLHF. As DNA, the CDR3 is TGTGCCAGCAGTTTAGGGGGCAGCTCCTATAATTCACCCCTCCACTTT.

The V and J genes are TRBV27 and TRBJ2-7, with D possibly being TRBD1 (6 bases). The CDR3 totals 14 residues. V lost 3 bases, J lost 2 bases, and 11 bases lay in between. Germline CDR1 reads MNHEY; CDR2 reads SMNVEV (reference sequence). This CDR3 is CASSFAGQTYEQYF. The CDR3 DNA sequence: TGTGCCAGCAGTTTCGCCGGACAGACCTACGAGCAGTACTTC.

This clone showed up just a few times. The chain employs TRBV30 and TRBJ1-1, with D unresolved. Germline V gene lookup returns CDR1 GTSNPN and CDR2 SVGIG (reference sequence). There are 13 residues in the CDR3. V lost 2 bases and J 4 bases, leaving 11 bases between the germline ends. CDR3 sequence (DNA): TGTGCCTGGAGTAGGTTAAGTGTCACTGAAGCTTTCTTT. Its translation is CAWSRLSVTEAFF.

This chain joins TRBV5-1 and TRBJ2-3; either TRBD1 or TRBD2 may fit D (6 bases each). CDR1 is SGHRS and CDR2 is YFSETQ in the germline V gene. The CDR3 extends over 15 amino acids. The V end was cut by 4 bases, the J end by 1 base, with 13 bases between. CDR3: CASSPRRGGTDTQYF. CDR3 coding DNA: TGCGCCAGCAGCCCACGAAGGGGGGGCACAGATACGCAGTATTTT.

A single count supports this clone. The chain uses TRBV7-2 and TRBJ2-5; D is ambiguous. With 3 bases removed from V and 1 base from J, the gap between germline ends came to 15 bases. Germline values: CDR1 SGHTA, CDR2 FQGNSA. The CDR3 contains 16 residues. CDR3 sequence reads: CASSLKVGPTQETQYF. CDR3 nucleotides: TGTGCCAGCAGCTTGAAAGTGGGCCCCACCCAAGAGACCCAGTACTTC.

In the case of this clone: Other DNA sequences of this sample code for an identical CDR3. The J gene is TRBJ1-6, the V gene TRBV7-9, with D perhaps matching TRBD1 (6 bases). CDR1 is SEHNR, CDR2 FQNEAQ, per germline (reference sequence). This CDR3 contains 13 residues. The V gene lost 3 bases and the J gene lost 10 bases, with 10 bases spanning the gap. CDR3 sequence reads: CASSLGAESPLHF. In DNA form, the CDR3 reads TGTGCCAGCAGCTTGGGGGCAGAATCACCCCTCCACTTT.

This clone was observed a single time. The rearrangement links TRBV7-9 to TRBJ2-3; the D is unclear. The germline V gene encodes CDR1 SEHNR and CDR2 FQNEAQ (reference sequence). The CDR3 has 15 amino acids. The V gene lost 1 base and the J gene lost 1 base, with 9 bases spanning the gap. DNA of the CDR3: TGTGCCAGCAGCTTAGGATCTGGGGGCACAGATACGCAGTATTTT. Its translation is CASSLGSGGTDTQYF.